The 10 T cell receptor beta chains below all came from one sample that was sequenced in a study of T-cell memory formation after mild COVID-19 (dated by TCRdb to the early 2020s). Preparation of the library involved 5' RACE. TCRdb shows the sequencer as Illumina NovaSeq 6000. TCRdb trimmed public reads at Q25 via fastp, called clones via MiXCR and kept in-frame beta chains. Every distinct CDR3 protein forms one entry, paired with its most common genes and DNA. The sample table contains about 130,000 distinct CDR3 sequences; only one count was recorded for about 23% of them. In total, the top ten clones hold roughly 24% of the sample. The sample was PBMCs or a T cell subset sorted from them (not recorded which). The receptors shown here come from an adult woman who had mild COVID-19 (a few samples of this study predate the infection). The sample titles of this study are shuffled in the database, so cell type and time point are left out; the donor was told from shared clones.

The CDR3 coding sequence is TGCGCCAGCACTAGACAGGGGGGTTTCGGGTACGAGCAGTACTTC. Protein: CASTRQGGFGYEQYF. V is TRBV23-1 and J is TRBJ2-7; the match to TRBD1 covers 9 bases. TRBV23-1 is filed as an ORF, its function uncertain. V lost 7 bases to trimming and J lost 4 bases; unmatched junction nucleotides: 11. The CDR3 spans 15 residues.

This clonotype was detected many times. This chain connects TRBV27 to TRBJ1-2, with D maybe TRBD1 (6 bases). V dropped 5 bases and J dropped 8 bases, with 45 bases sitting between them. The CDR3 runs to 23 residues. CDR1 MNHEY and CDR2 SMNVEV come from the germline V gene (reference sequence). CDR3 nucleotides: TGTGCCAGCAGTCCTGTGGGAGTTGTACAAGGGAACTACAGGGATTCGGTCGTACGAGGCTACACCTTC. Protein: CASSPVGVVQGNYRDSVVRGYTF.

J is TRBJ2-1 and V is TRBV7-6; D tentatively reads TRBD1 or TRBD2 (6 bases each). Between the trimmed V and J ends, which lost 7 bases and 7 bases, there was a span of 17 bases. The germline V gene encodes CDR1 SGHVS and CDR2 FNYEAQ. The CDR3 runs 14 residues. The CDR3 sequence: CASTPRGAQNEQFF. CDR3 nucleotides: TGTGCCAGCACCCCGAGGGGGGCCCAGAATGAGCAGTTCTTC.

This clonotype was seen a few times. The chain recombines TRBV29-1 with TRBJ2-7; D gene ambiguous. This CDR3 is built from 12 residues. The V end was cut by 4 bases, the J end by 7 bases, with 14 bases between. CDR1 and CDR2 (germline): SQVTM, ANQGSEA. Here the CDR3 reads CSVAQTLEEQYF. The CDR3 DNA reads TGCAGCGTTGCTCAGACGTTGGAGGAGCAGTACTTC.

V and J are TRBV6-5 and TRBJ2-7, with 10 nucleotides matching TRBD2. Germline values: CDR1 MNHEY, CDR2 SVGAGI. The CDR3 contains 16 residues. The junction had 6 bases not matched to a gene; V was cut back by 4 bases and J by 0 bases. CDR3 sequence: CASSSDSGGSSYEQYF. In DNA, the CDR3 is TGTGCCAGCAGTTCAGATAGCGGGGGGAGCTCCTACGAGCAGTACTTC.

As DNA, the CDR3 is TGTGCCAGCGCCGGGGGCTACGAGCAGTACTTC. It yields the protein CASAGGYEQYF. V and J are TRBV12-3 or TRBV12-4 and TRBJ2-7; D is perhaps TRBD2 (6 bases). V lost 8 bases and J 3 bases, leaving 8 bases between the germline ends. The CDR3 has 11 amino acids.

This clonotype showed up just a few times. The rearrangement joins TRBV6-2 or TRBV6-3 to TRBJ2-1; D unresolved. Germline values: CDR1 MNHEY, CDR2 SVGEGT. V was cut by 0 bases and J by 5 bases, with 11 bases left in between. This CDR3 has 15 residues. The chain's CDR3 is CASSYSMGSHNEQFF. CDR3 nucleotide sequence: TGTGCCAGCAGTTACTCGATGGGTAGCCACAATGAGCAGTTCTTC.

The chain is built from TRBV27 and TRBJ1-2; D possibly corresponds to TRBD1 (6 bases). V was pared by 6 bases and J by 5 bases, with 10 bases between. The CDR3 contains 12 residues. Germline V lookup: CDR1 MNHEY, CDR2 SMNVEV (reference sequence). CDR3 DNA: TGTGCCAGCAGCTCAGGGGTTTATGGCTACACCTTC. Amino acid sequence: CASSSGVYGYTF.

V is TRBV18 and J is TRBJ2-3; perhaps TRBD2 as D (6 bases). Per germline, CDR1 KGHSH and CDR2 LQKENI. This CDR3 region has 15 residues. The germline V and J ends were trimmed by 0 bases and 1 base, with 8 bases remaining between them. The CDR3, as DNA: TGTGCCAGCTCACCACCTAGCGGACGCACAGATACGCAGTATTTT. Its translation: CASSPPSGRTDTQYF.

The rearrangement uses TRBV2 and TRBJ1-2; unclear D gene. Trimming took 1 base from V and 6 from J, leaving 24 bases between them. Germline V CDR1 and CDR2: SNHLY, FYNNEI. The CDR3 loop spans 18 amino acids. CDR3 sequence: CASSEGSIETPLLNGYTF. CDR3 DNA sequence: TGTGCCAGCAGTGAAGGGTCTATCGAGACCCCATTGCTAAATGGCTACACCTTC. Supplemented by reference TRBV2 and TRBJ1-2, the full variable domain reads EPEVTQTPSHQVTQMGQEVILRCVPISNHLYFYWYRQILGQKVEFLVSFYNNEISEKSEIFDDQFSVERPDGSNFTLKIRSTKLEDSAMYFCASSEGSIETPLLNGYTFGSGTRLTVV.